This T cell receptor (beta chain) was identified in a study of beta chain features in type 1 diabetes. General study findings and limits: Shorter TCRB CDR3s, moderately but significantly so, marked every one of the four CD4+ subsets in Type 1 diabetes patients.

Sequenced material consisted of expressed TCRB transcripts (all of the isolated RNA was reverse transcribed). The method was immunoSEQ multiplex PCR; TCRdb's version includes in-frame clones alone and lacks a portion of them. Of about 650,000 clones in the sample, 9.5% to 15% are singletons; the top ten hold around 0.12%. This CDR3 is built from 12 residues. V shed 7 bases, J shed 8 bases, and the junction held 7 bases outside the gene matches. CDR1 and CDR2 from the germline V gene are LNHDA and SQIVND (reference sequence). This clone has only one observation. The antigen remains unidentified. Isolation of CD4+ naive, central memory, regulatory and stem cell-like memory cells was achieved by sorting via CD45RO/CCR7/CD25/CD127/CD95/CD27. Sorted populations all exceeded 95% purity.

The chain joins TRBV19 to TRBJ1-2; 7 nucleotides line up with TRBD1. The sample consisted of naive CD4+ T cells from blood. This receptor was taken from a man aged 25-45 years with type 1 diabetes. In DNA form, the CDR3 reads TGTGCCAGTAACGACAGGGCGTGGGGCTACACCTTC. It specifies CASNDRAWGYTF.